This T cell receptor (beta chain) was obtained from a study of CD8 T cells in ankylosing spondylitis. Quantitative 5'-RACE with molecular barcodes produced the TCR beta libraries. TCRdb ran MiXCR on the 5' RACE reads and lists one entry per CDR3 protein. The sample yields approximately 100,000 distinct CDR3 sequences, less than 25% seen once. The CDR3 contains 12 residues. V lost 5 bases, J lost 10 bases, and 12 bases lay in between. There are many counts of this clonotype. The target antigen is unknown. Findings of the study overall: Ankylosing spondylitis blood appeared to be characterized by a TCR beta motif of fewer than ten highly homologous variants. Some motif variants were previously reported in reactive arthritis synovial fluid and blood. Disease-linked clones reportedly concentrated significantly in matched ankylosing spondylitis synovial fluid.

This chain links TRBV12-3 or TRBV12-4 with TRBJ2-1; D is perhaps TRBD1 (5 bases). This TCR was sampled from a male donor with ankylosing spondylitis. Input material: synovial fluid, either unsorted or a sorted T cell fraction (not recorded which). The CDR3, as DNA: TGTGCCAGCAGTGCATGGGGCCTCGAGCAGTTCTTC. It is translated as CASSAWGLEQFF.